The 32 T cell receptor beta chains listed next were all sequenced from one sample in a study of control samples from healthy donors and cancer patients. The method was immunoSEQ multiplex PCR; TCRdb's version includes in-frame clones alone and lacks a portion of them. The data hold around 180,000 clones, with approximately 94% observed a single time. Sequenced material: blood. The source is a woman between 18 and 29 years old in good health.

This chain links TRBV24-1 with TRBJ1-5; D possibly corresponds to TRBD1 (6 bases). CDR1 is KGHDR and CDR2 is SFDVKD in the germline V gene. This CDR3 spans 17 amino acids. V was shortened by 3 bases and J by 2 bases, with 16 bases between the two germline ends. The CDR3 loop reads CATSDSLTGKGNQPQHF. The CDR3 DNA is TGTGCCACCAGTGATAGTTTAACAGGGAAGGGCAATCAGCCCCAGCATTTT.

The J gene is TRBJ1-2, the V gene TRBV6-5; 8 bases fit TRBD1. The CDR3 spans 15 residues. V dropped 5 bases and J dropped 2; count of bases not matched to a gene: 7. Germline values: CDR1 MNHEY, CDR2 SVGAGI. In nucleotides, the CDR3 is TGTGCCAGCAGTACGAGACAGGGGAACAACTATGGCTACACCTTC. Its protein is CASSTRQGNNYGYTF.

J is TRBJ1-1 and V is TRBV18; D remains ambiguous. CDR1 KGHSH and CDR2 LQKENI come from the germline V gene. V lost 6 bases and J 0 bases, leaving 8 bases between the germline ends. The CDR3 has 13 amino acids. The CDR3 here is CASSLGVNTEAFF. The CDR3 coding sequence is TGTGCCAGCTCCCTCGGTGTGAACACTGAAGCTTTCTTT.

This clone appeared once. CDR3 DNA sequence: TGTGCCAGTAGTATAGATGTTCGGTTTACCGGGGAGACCCAGTACTTC. Its translation is CASSIDVRFTGETQYF. The rearrangement links TRBV19 to TRBJ2-5; D is unclear. Trimming stripped 0 bases from V and 5 bases from J, with 16 bases between. CDR1 is LNHDA, CDR2 SQIVND, per germline (reference sequence). CDR3 size: 16 residues.

This clone showed up just once. This chain links TRBV12-5 with TRBJ1-3; no clear D. The V end lost 9 bases, the J end lost 0 bases, and 15 bases lay between the germline ends. The CDR3 sequence is 15 residues long. Germline CDR1 is LGHNT and CDR2 is FRNRAP. CDR3 sequence (DNA): TGTGCTAGCACACCAGGACCGCTCTCTGGAAACACCATATATTTT. This gives the protein CASTPGPLSGNTIYF.

CDR3 protein: CASSPEGGNNYGYTF. The CDR3 DNA follows: TGTGCCAGCTCACCGGAAGGGGGCAATAACTATGGCTACACCTTC. The chain links TRBV18 to TRBJ1-2; TRBD1 matches at 7 bases. Germline CDR1 reads KGHSH; CDR2 reads LQKENI. The CDR3 is made up of 15 amino acids. Germline trimming cut 3 bases from V and 1 base from J; bases unmatched to any gene: 5.

In DNA, the CDR3 is TGTGCCAGTAGTCCGAGCGGGACGTACACAGATACGCAGTATTTT. Translated: CASSPSGTYTDTQYF. The V and J genes are TRBV19 and TRBJ2-3, with TRBD2 identical over 7 bases. The V segment lost 5 bases and the J segment 2 bases; nucleotides outside the gene matches: 7. Per germline, CDR1 LNHDA and CDR2 SQIVND (reference sequence). This CDR3 region has 15 residues. The variable domain in full, with the rest retrieved from reference TRBV19 and TRBJ2-3, is DGGITQSPKYLFRKEGQNVTLSCEQNLNHDAMYWYRQDPGQGLRLIYYSQIVNDFQKGDIAEGYSVSREKKESFPLTVTSAQKNPTAFYLCASSPSGTYTDTQYFGPGTRLTVL.

The rearrangement joins TRBV5-1 to TRBJ2-5, with 11 bases lining up with TRBD2. CDR3 length: 16 residues. V was clipped by 2 bases and J by 4 bases; unmatched bases: 7. Germline loops: CDR1 SGHRS, CDR2 YFSETQ. CDR3 nucleotides: TGCGCCAGCAGCTTAGGACTAGCGGGTAGGACAGAGACCCAGTACTTC. The encoded protein is CASSLGLAGRTETQYF. The complete variable domain, with remaining parts taken from reference TRBV5-1 and TRBJ2-5, reads KAGVTQTPRYLIKTRGQQVTLSCSPISGHRSVSWYQQTPGQGLQFLFEYFSETQRNKGNFPGRFSGRQFSNSRSEMNVSTLELGDSALYLCASSLGLAGRTETQYFGPGTRLLVL.

The chain carries TRBV28 and TRBJ1-2; D is unclear. The CDR3 runs 16 residues. The V and J ends lost 5 bases and 2 bases respectively, with 18 bases between them. Germline V gives CDR1 MDHEN, CDR2 SYDVKM. The CDR3 region has the DNA TGTGCCAGCAGTCCATTAATTTCGAGTACCAACTATGGCTACACCTTC. Protein product: CASSPLISSTNYGYTF.

This clone was observed a few times. CDR3 sequence reads: CASSLYATSGAEAFF. In nucleotides, the CDR3 is TGTGCCAGCAGCTTATACGCGACAAGTGGCGCTGAAGCTTTCTTT. The rearrangement uses TRBV11-3 and TRBJ1-1; D not certain. The V and J ends lost 2 bases and 6 bases respectively, with 16 bases between them. This CDR3 comprises 15 residues. Germline lookup yields CDR1 SGHNT and CDR2 YENEEA.

The DNA for the CDR3 is TGTGCCAGCAGGCTCGAAGAAGAGACCCAGTACTTC. Translated, it gives CASRLEEETQYF. The chain recombines TRBV6-5 with TRBJ2-5; no clear D. The CDR3 extends over 12 amino acids. Trimming shortened V by 6 bases and J by 3 bases, and 8 bases separated the two germline ends. Germline values: CDR1 MNHEY, CDR2 SVGAGI.

This sequence joins TRBV11-3 and TRBJ2-3; 7 bases fit TRBD1. This CDR3 is built from 17 residues. From germline, CDR1 is SGHNT and CDR2 YENEEA. With 0 bases clipped from V and 8 bases from J, the junction kept 14 bases outside the gene matches. CDR3 amino acids: CASSLELQQGLYGTQYF. The CDR3 nucleotides are TGTGCCAGCAGCTTAGAGTTACAACAGGGGTTGTATGGTACGCAGTATTTT.

This chain uses TRBV5-1 with TRBJ2-1; 15 nucleotides match TRBD2. This CDR3 is 15 amino acids long. J was trimmed by 15 bases and V by 0 bases; bases with no gene match: 7. Germline values: CDR1 SGHRS, CDR2 YFSETQ. In nucleotides, the CDR3 is TGCGCCAGCAGCTTGGTTGGACTAGCGGGAGGGGAGGTGTTCTTC. It codes for CASSLVGLAGGEVFF.

Comments on this clone: This sample includes further DNA sequences coding for the same CDR3. The chain uses TRBV18 and TRBJ2-2, with D unclear. This CDR3 has 12 amino acids. Germline V lookup: CDR1 KGHSH, CDR2 LQKENI. Trimming stripped 1 base from V and 5 bases from J, with 2 bases between. CDR3 nucleotides: TGTGCCAGCTCACCACGGACCGGGGAGCTGTTTTTT. Translation gives CASSPRTGELFF.

As DNA, the CDR3 is TGTGCCAGCAGTTCCCGCCCCGGGACAGGCGGAAATTGGACTCAGCATTTT. Its translation is CASSSRPGTGGNWTQHF. V and J are TRBV28 and TRBJ1-5; the match to TRBD1 covers 8 bases. The V gene's germline CDR1 is MDHEN and CDR2 SYDVKM. V dropped 4 bases and J dropped 13; count of bases not matched to a gene: 21. The CDR3 extends over 17 amino acids.

This sequence joins TRBV7-2 and TRBJ2-7, with unresolved D. The CDR3 contains 14 residues. Germline loops: CDR1 SGHTA, CDR2 FQGNSA. The ends were cut back, 0 bases at V and 5 bases at J, with 11 bases in the middle. Here the CDR3 reads CASSLAWERNEQYF. As DNA, the CDR3 is TGTGCCAGCAGCTTAGCATGGGAAAGGAACGAGCAGTACTTC. The full variable domain, with the rest looked up from reference TRBV7-2 and TRBJ2-7, is GAGVSQSPSNKVTEKGKDVELRCDPISGHTALYWYRQSLGQGLEFLIYFQGNSAPDKSGLPSDRFSAERTGGSVSTLTIQRTQQEDSAVYLCASSLAWERNEQYFGPGTRLTVT.

V is TRBV5-5 and J is TRBJ1-2; TRBD1 agrees at 8 bases. The V and J ends lost 3 bases and 8 bases, in that order; junction bases with no gene match: 21. Looked up from germline, CDR1 is SGHKS and CDR2 is YYEKEE (reference sequence). CDR3 length: 18 residues. CDR3 sequence reads: CASSSTLAGTGGLRGYTF. The CDR3 nucleotides are TGTGCCAGCAGCTCCACCCTGGCGGGGACAGGAGGTCTTAGGGGCTACACCTTC. The full variable domain, completed using reference TRBV5-5 and TRBJ1-2, is DAGVTQSPTHLIKTRGQQVTLRCSPISGHKSVSWYQQVLGQGPQFIFQYYEKEERGRGNFPDRFSARQFPNYSSELNVNALLLGDSALYLCASSSTLAGTGGLRGYTFGSGTRLTVV.

The V and J genes are TRBV4-2 and TRBJ1-2, with unresolved D. The CDR3 is 13 amino acids. Germline V gene sequence: CDR1 LGHNA, CDR2 YNFKEQ. Deletions cut 0 bases from V and 5 bases from J, with 7 bases between. The CDR3, as DNA: TGTGCCAGCAGCCAAGATCGGTCATATGGCTACACCTTC. Translating gives CASSQDRSYGYTF.

This clone has a single count. The CDR3 sequence is CASDRMNTEAFF. In DNA form, the CDR3 reads TGTGCCAGTGACCGAATGAACACTGAAGCTTTCTTT. This chain joins TRBV19 and TRBJ1-1; D unclear. Germline V gene data show CDR1 as LNHDA and CDR2 as SQIVND (reference sequence). The CDR3 has 12 residues. V gave up 8 bases and J gave up 0 bases, with 7 bases separating them.

This clone has a single count. The CDR3 DNA reads as TGTGCCAGCAGCCCCCGGGGTCCCTCCTACGAGCAGTACTTC. It encodes CASSPRGPSYEQYF. The chain is built from TRBV7-2 and TRBJ2-7; D is perhaps TRBD2 (5 bases). This CDR3 spans 14 amino acids. V was cut by 5 bases and J by 0 bases, with 11 bases left in between. Germline lookup yields CDR1 SGHTA and CDR2 FQGNSA.

The rearrangement links TRBV6-5 to TRBJ2-1; no clear D gene. V was clipped by 11 bases and J by 7 bases, with 12 bases between them. The CDR3 totals 11 residues. From germline, CDR1 is MNHEY and CDR2 SVGAGI. For the CDR3, the DNA is TGTGCCTCCCGACTTGGGAATGAGCAGTTCTTC. Amino acid sequence: CASRLGNEQFF.

The gene calls are TRBV11-3 and TRBJ2-5, with D perhaps given as TRBD1 or TRBD2 (5 bases each). The CDR3 totals 14 residues. Germline V gene sequence: CDR1 SGHNT, CDR2 YENEEA. Trimming cost V 1 base and J 1 base, with 7 bases left between them. This CDR3 reads CASSLVGTQETQYF. The CDR3 nucleotides read TGTGCCAGCAGCTTAGTAGGGACCCAAGAGACCCAGTACTTC.

The rearrangement links TRBV18 to TRBJ1-1; D gene ambiguous. Trimming stripped 4 bases from V and 4 bases from J, with 7 bases between. Germline V gives CDR1 KGHSH, CDR2 LQKENI. The CDR3 consists of 12 residues. DNA for the CDR3: TGTGCCAGCTCACGAGGGAGCACTGAAGCTTTCTTT. Amino acid sequence: CASSRGSTEAFF. Looking up the rest from reference TRBV18 and TRBJ1-1 gives the full variable domain: NAGVMQNPRHLVRRRGQEARLRCSPMKGHSHVYWYRQLPEEGLKFMVYLQKENIIDESGMPKERFSAEFPKEGPSILRIQQVVRGDSAAYFCASSRGSTEAFFGQGTRLTVV.

This clone was observed a handful of times. The V call is TRBV28, the J call TRBJ1-6, with 7 bases identical to TRBD1. Germline V gene sequence: CDR1 MDHEN, CDR2 SYDVKM. V trimming: 4 bases; J trimming: 4 bases; junction bases outside the gene matches: 10. The CDR3 spans 17 residues. CDR3 residues: CASSSTRTGLYNSPLHF. CDR3 in DNA: TGTGCCAGCAGTTCCACCCGGACAGGTTTATATAATTCACCCCTCCACTTT.

In this sample, this clone turned up once. The chain is built from TRBV19 and TRBJ2-1; a weak D match, TRBD2 (6 bases). The CDR3 has 15 residues. The V and J ends lost 7 bases and 5 bases respectively, with 18 bases between them. Germline V gene lookup returns CDR1 LNHDA and CDR2 SQIVND (reference sequence). CDR3 nucleotides: TGTGCCAGTACATCGCGGGGTTGGGCCCACAATGAGCAGTTCTTC. Its translation: CASTSRGWAHNEQFF.

The chain carries TRBV5-6 and TRBJ1-1; D is unclear. V lost 2 bases and J lost 0, with 8 bases in between. The CDR3 has 14 residues. Per germline, CDR1 SGHDT and CDR2 YYEEEE. The CDR3 DNA reads as TGTGCCAGCAGCTTAGGGTCCATGAACACTGAAGCTTTCTTT. Translating it yields CASSLGSMNTEAFF.

The V gene is TRBV2, the J gene TRBJ1-6, with TRBD1 matching 7 bases. There are 13 residues in the CDR3. V dropped 6 bases and J dropped 7; count of bases not matched to a gene: 3. CDR1 and CDR2 (germline): SNHLY, FYNNEI. This CDR3 is CASRTGLNSPLHF. As DNA, the CDR3 is TGTGCCAGCAGGACAGGGTTGAATTCACCCCTCCACTTT.

This rearrangement joins TRBV7-9 to TRBJ1-6, with D uncertain. The V gene lost 3 bases and the J gene lost 5 bases, with 2 bases spanning the gap. The germline CDR1 and CDR2 sequences are SEHNR and FQNEAQ (reference sequence). The CDR3 is made up of 12 amino acids. The CDR3 loop is CASSFNNSPLHF. CDR3 nucleotide sequence: TGTGCCAGCAGCTTTAATAATTCACCCCTCCACTTT.

This chain joins TRBV7-8 and TRBJ2-3, with 9 bases fitting TRBD2. The J segment lost 3 bases and the V segment lost 3 bases, leaving 13 bases of the junction unmatched. CDR1 is SGHVS and CDR2 is FQNEAQ in the germline V gene. CDR3 length: 18 residues. DNA for the CDR3: TGTGCCAGCAGCTTTCCCCTCTTAGCGGGAGTTAAGACAGATACGCAGTATTTT. Translation: CASSFPLLAGVKTDTQYF.

V is TRBV28 and J is TRBJ1-3, with D tentatively TRBD1 (6 bases). V was pared by 6 bases and J by 6 bases, with 15 bases between. CDR3 length equals 14 residues. From germline, CDR1 is MDHEN and CDR2 SYDVKM. The chain's CDR3 is CASRSTGSLNTIYF. The CDR3, as DNA: TGTGCCAGCAGGTCGACAGGCTCCCTAAACACCATATATTTT.

The chain employs TRBV11-2 and TRBJ2-1, with 10 bases lining up with TRBD1. V trimming: 4 bases; J trimming: 6 bases; junction bases outside the gene matches: 9. The germline gives CDR1 SGHAT, CDR2 FQNNGV. The length of the CDR3 is 16 residues. The CDR3 here is CASSYSGTGVGNEQFF. The DNA of the CDR3 is TGTGCCAGCAGCTACTCCGGGACAGGGGTAGGCAATGAGCAGTTCTTC. Combining the CDR3 with reference TRBV11-2 and TRBJ2-1 gives the whole variable domain EAGVAQSPRYKIIEKRQSVAFWCNPISGHATLYWYQQILGQGPKLLIQFQNNGVVDDSQLPKDRFSAERLKGVDSTLKIQPAKLEDSAVYLCASSYSGTGVGNEQFFGPGTRLTVL.

The chain joins TRBV5-6 to TRBJ1-1; the D gene is possibly TRBD1 (6 bases). Germline CDR1 and CDR2: SGHDT and YYEEEE. V lost 2 bases and J 3 bases, leaving 14 bases between the germline ends. CDR3 length: 15 residues. The chain's CDR3 is CASSFTGNYDTEAFF. DNA of the CDR3: TGTGCCAGCAGCTTCACAGGGAATTATGACACTGAAGCTTTCTTT.